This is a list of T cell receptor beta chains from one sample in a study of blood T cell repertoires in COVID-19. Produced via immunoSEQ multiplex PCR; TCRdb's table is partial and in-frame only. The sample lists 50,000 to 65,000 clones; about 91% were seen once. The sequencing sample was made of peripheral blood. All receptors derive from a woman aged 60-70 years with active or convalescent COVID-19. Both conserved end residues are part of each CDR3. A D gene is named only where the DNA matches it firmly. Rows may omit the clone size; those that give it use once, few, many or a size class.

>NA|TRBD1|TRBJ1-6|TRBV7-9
TGTGCCAGCAGGACAGGGGGACAGAATAATTCACCCCTCCACTTT
CASRTGGQNNSPLHF
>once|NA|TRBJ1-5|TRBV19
TGTGCCAGTAACGACCCCTACGGGGGGTCCAACAATCAGCCCCAGCATTTT
CASNDPYGGSNNQPQHF
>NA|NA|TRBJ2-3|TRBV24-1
TGTGCCACCAGTGATCCGCGGGAAACTACAGATACGCAGTATTTT
CATSDPRETTDTQYF
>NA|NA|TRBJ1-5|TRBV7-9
TGTGCCAGCAGCTTCGTCAATCAGCCCCAGCATTTT
CASSFVNQPQHF
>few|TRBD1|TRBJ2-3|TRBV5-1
TGCGCCAGCAGCTTGGACGACAGGGCTGGCACAGATACGCAGTATTTT
CASSLDDRAGTDTQYF
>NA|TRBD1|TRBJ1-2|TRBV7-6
TGTGCCAGCAGCCCCCGGGACAGCGCGAATAACTATGGCTACACCTTC
CASSPRDSANNYGYTF
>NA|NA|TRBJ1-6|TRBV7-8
TGTGCCAGCAGCTTACAGTCAGGAGGAAATAATTCACCCCTCCACTTT
CASSLQSGGNNSPLHF
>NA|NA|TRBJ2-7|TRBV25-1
TGTGCCAGCAGTAGGGGGATTTCCTACGAGCAGTACTTC
CASSRGISYEQYF
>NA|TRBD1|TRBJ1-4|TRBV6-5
TGTGCCAGCAGCCTGACCGGGACAGGGGGTGAAAAACTGTTTTTT
CASSLTGTGGEKLFF
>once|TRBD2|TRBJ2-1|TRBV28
TGTGCCAGCACCCCGACTAGCGGGAGTAATATATTCGTCTATGAGCAGTTCTTC
CASTPTSGSNIFVYEQFF
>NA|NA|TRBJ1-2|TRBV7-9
TGTGCCAGCAGCTTAGGGAACAGCGGGACCATAACCTTC
CASSLGNSGTITF
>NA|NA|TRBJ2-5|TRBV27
TGTGCCAGCAGTTTACTTAGACAGACCCAAGAGACCCAGTACTTC
CASSLLRQTQETQYF
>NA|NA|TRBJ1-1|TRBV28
TGTGCCAGCAGTGGGGTTCGACAGCGAGCTTTCTTT
CASSGVRQRAFF
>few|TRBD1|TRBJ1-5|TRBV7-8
TGTGCCAGCAGCGCTAACAGGGGAGGCGTTCAGCCCCAGCATTTT
CASSANRGGVQPQHF
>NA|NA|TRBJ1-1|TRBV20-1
TGCAGTGCTAGTTCGGGGGGGAACACTGAAGCTTTCTTT
CSASSGGNTEAFF
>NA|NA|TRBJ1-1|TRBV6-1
TGTGCCAGCAGTGACCGAGATTACTCGAACACTGAAGCTTTCTTT
CASSDRDYSNTEAFF
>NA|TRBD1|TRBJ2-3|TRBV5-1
TGCGCCAGCAGCGGACAGGGAACGGTCACAGATACGCAGTATTTT
CASSGQGTVTDTQYF
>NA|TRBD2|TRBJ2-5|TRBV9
TGTGCCAGCAGCCCCCGACTAGCGGGGACAGAGACCCAGTACTTC
CASSPRLAGTETQYF
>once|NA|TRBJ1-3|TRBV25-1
TGTGCCAGCCGTCCGTACTCTGGAAACACCATATATTTT
CASRPYSGNTIYF
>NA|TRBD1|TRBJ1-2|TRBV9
TGTGCCAGCAGCGAAGACAGGGGGGACTATGGCTACACCTTC
CASSEDRGDYGYTF
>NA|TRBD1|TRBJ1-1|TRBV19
TGTGCCAGTAGTATAGGGGACAGGGCTAAGAACACTGAAGCTTTCTTT
CASSIGDRAKNTEAFF